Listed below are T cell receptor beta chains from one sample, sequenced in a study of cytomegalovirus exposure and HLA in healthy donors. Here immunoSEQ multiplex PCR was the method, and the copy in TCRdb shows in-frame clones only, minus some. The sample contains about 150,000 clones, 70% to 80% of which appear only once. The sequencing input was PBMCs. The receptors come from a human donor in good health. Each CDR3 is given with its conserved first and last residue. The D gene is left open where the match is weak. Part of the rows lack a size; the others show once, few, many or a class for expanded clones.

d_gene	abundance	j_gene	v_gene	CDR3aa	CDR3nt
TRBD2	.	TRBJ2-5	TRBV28	CASSLAGGGKTQYF	TGTGCCAGCAGTTTAGCGGGAGGGGGGAAGACCCAGTACTTC
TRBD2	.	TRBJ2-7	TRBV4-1	CASSQAPRGDEQYF	TGCGCCAGCAGCCAAGCCCCCCGGGGGGACGAGCAGTACTTC
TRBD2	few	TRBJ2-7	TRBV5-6	CASSLEAGLAGGGEQYF	TGTGCCAGCAGCTTGGAGGCGGGACTAGCGGGAGGTGGCGAGCAGTACTTC
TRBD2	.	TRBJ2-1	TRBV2	CASSESRQLAAGRTFDNEQFF	TGTGCCAGCAGTGAAAGTCGGCAGCTAGCGGCCGGGCGGACCTTCGACAATGAGCAGTTCTTC
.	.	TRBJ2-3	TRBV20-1	CSALFSDTQYF	TGCAGTGCTTTATTCTCAGATACGCAGTATTTT
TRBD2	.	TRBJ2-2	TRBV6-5	CATHPAGYTGELFF	TGTGCCACTCATCCAGCGGGATACACCGGGGAGCTGTTTTTT
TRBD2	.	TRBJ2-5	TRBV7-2	CASSLGGLAGAQETQYF	TGTGCCAGCAGCTTAGGGGGACTAGCGGGGGCCCAAGAGACCCAGTACTTC
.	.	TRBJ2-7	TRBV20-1	CSARPGFEQYF	TGCAGTGCTAGACCGGGTTTCGAGCAGTACTTC
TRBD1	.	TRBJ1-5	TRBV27	CASSLSRTGGGDSNQPQHF	TGTGCCAGCAGTTTATCCCGGACAGGGGGAGGGGATAGCAATCAGCCCCAGCATTTT
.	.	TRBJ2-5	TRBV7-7	CASSPGTGETQYF	TGTGCCAGCAGTCCCGGGACTGGGGAGACCCAGTACTTC
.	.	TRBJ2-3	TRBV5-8	CASSLFREEDTQYF	TGTGCCAGCAGCTTGTTCCGGGAAGAAGATACGCAGTATTTT
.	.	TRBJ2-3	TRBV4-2	CASSQVQISTDTQYF	TGTGCCAGCAGCCAAGTCCAAATCAGCACAGATACGCAGTATTTT
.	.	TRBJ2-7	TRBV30	CAWSVHPGSEQYF	TGTGCCTGGAGTGTACACCCAGGGTCCGAGCAGTACTTC
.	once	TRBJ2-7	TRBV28	CASMTNPTREQYF	TGTGCCAGCATGACCAACCCCACTAGGGAGCAGTACTTC
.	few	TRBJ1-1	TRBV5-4	CASRTGSQAFF	TGTGCCAGCCGAACGGGAAGCCAAGCTTTCTTT
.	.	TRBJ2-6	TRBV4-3	CASSQDISGANVLTF	TGCGCCAGCAGCCAAGACATCTCTGGGGCCAACGTCCTGACTTTC
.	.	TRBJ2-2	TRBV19	CASTLNRVFSGELFF	TGTGCCAGTACTTTGAACAGGGTGTTCTCCGGGGAGCTGTTTTTT
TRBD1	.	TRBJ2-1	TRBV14	CASSPGQPSIFYNEQFF	TGTGCCAGCAGCCCGGGACAGCCATCTATTTTCTACAATGAGCAGTTCTTC
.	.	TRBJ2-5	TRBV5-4	CASSRGGARETQYF	TGTGCCAGCAGTCGCGGAGGGGCCAGGGAGACCCAGTACTTC
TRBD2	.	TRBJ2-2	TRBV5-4	CASSPAGVSGELFF	TGTGCCAGCAGCCCGGCGGGAGTGAGCGGGGAGCTGTTTTTT
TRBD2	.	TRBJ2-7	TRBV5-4	CASSGTSGETYEQYF	TGTGCCAGCAGCGGGACTAGCGGGGAGACCTACGAGCAGTACTTC
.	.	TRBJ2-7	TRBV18	CASSRGSHEQYF	TGTGCCAGCTCACGAGGGAGCCACGAGCAGTACTTC
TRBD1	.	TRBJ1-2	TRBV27	CASRGGVGADGYTF	TGTGCCAGCAGAGGGGGCGTAGGCGCTGACGGCTACACCTTC
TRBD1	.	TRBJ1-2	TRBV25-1	CASSDSSGTVSGYTF	TGTGCCAGCAGTGACTCCTCCGGGACAGTGAGCGGCTACACCTTC
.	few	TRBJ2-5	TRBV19	CASSIRGSAETQYF	TGTGCCAGTAGTATTAGGGGTAGTGCGGAGACCCAGTACTTC
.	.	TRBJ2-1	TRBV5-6	CASSLTVLFNEQFF	TGTGCCAGCAGCTTGACAGTATTATTCAATGAGCAGTTCTTC
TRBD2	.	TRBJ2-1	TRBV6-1	CASSERRREGFRGNEQFF	TGTGCCAGCAGTGAAAGGCGGCGGGAGGGCTTTCGGGGCAATGAGCAGTTCTTC
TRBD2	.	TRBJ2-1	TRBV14	CASSQDTTSVYNEQFF	TGTGCCAGCAGCCAAGATACCACTAGCGTGTACAATGAGCAGTTCTTC
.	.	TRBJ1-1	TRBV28	CASSLCGDMNTEAFF	TGTGCCAGCAGTTTATGCGGGGATATGAACACTGAAGCTTTCTTT
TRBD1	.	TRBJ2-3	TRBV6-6	CASSYSRGRGDTQYF	TGTGCCAGCAGTTACTCCAGGGGGCGAGGGGATACGCAGTATTTT
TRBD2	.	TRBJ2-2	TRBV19	CASSPYSGSVGGELFF	TGTGCCAGTAGCCCGTATAGCGGGAGTGTTGGCGGGGAACTGTTTTTT
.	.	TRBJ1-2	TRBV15	CATSRDRRVNYGYTF	TGTGCCACCAGCAGAGATCGGAGGGTAAACTATGGCTACACCTTC
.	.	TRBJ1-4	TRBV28	CATGDSATNEKLFF	TGTGCCACCGGGGATTCAGCAACTAATGAAAAACTGTTTTTT
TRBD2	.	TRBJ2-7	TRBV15	CATSRDYAGGSEQYF	TGTGCCACCAGCAGAGATTACGCGGGAGGATCCGAGCAGTACTTC
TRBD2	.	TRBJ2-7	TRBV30	CAWSGVLLAGRTYEQYF	TGTGCCTGGAGTGGCGTCCTCTTAGCGGGGAGAACCTACGAGCAGTACTTC
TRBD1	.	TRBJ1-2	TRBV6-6	CASGDRGSSYGYTF	TGTGCCAGCGGGGACAGGGGTTCGAGCTATGGCTACACCTTC
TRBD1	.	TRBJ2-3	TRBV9	CASRIIHRGPTSTDTQYF	TGTGCCAGCAGGATAATCCACAGGGGGCCAACTAGCACAGATACGCAGTATTTT
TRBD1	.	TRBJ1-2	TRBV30	CAFPGQGLSGYTF	TGTGCCTTCCCGGGACAGGGGTTGTCTGGCTACACCTTC
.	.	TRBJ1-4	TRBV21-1	CASSKGGQKTRIEKLFF	TGTGCCAGCAGCAAAGGGGGACAGAAGACACGAATCGAAAAACTGTTTTTT
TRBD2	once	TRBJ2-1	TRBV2	CASSEASGGTEQFF	TGTGCCAGCAGTGAAGCCAGCGGGGGAACTGAGCAGTTCTTC
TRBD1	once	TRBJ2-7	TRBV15	CATSRDGTGGLYEQYF	TGTGCCACCAGCAGAGATGGGACAGGGGGCCTGTACGAGCAGTACTTC
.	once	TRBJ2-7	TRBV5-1	CASSRDTHDYEQYF	TGCGCCAGCAGCCGGGACACCCACGACTACGAGCAGTACTTC
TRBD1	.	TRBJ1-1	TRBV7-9	CASSLDSTGSTEAFF	TGTGCCAGCAGCTTAGACTCGACAGGGAGCACTGAAGCTTTCTTT
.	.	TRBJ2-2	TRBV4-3	CASSQEAPSPTGELFF	TGCGCCAGCAGCCAAGAAGCCCCTAGCCCCACCGGGGAGCTGTTTTTT
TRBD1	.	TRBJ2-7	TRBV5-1	CASSSDRVGHYEQYF	TGCGCCAGCAGCTCTGACAGGGTAGGGCACTACGAGCAGTACTTC
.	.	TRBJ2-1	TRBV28	CASKGTQRYNEQFF	TGTGCCAGCAAGGGGACACAAAGATACAATGAGCAGTTCTTC